A selection of T cell receptor beta chains follows, all from one sample in a study of T-cell memory formation after mild COVID-19. TCRdb re-analysed the 5' RACE reads in MiXCR, keeping a single row per CDR3 protein. The table has more than 100,000 distinct CDR3 sequences, approximately 15% seen once. Sequencing input: PBMCs or a T cell subset sorted from them (not recorded which). These receptors all come from a man between 18 and 35 years old who had mild COVID-19 (a few samples of this study predate the infection). Cell type and time point are not known. Each CDR3 is given with its conserved first and last residue. Each record gives: J gene, D gene, V gene, clone size, CDR3 length, CDR3 DNA, CDR3 protein. D genes are given only for firm matches. Some rows have no size entry. The others give once, few or many, or a class for an expanded clone.

J: TRBJ2-3
D: .
V: TRBV25-1
size: .
length: 16
DNA: TGTGCCAGCAGTGAATTCCCAGGGCAAAGCACAGATACGCAGTATTTT
CDR3: CASSEFPGQSTDTQYF

J: TRBJ2-1
D: .
V: TRBV10-3
size: .
length: 12
DNA: TGTGCCATCAGTGATGCCAGGGATGAGCAGTTCTTC
CDR3: CAISDARDEQFF

J: TRBJ1-1
D: .
V: TRBV12-3/TRBV12-4
size: .
length: 11
DNA: TGTGCCAGCAGTTCAGGGGTTCCAGCTTTCTTT
CDR3: CASSSGVPAFF

J: TRBJ1-5
D: TRBD1
V: TRBV20-1
size: .
length: 12
DNA: TGCAGTGCTGCAGGGGGGCGCGAGCCCCAGCATTTT
CDR3: CSAAGGREPQHF

J: TRBJ1-2
D: .
V: TRBV5-6
size: .
length: 13
DNA: TGTGCCAGCAGCTTGGGAGGGGGCTATGGCTACACCTTC
CDR3: CASSLGGGYGYTF

J: TRBJ1-2
D: .
V: TRBV5-6
size: few
length: 11
DNA: TGTGCCAGCAGCTTCCCAGGGGGCTACACCTTC
CDR3: CASSFPGGYTF

J: TRBJ2-5
D: TRBD2
V: TRBV7-8
size: few
length: 14
DNA: TGTGCCAGCAGCTTAATCCCGGGGGGAGAGACCCAGTACTTC
CDR3: CASSLIPGGETQYF

J: TRBJ1-1
D: .
V: TRBV5-4
size: few
length: 16
DNA: TGTGCCAGCAGCTTGAGATCTCTGGGGGGGACCACTGAAGCTTTCTTT
CDR3: CASSLRSLGGTTEAFF

J: TRBJ2-1
D: TRBD2
V: TRBV7-9
size: few
length: 15
DNA: TGTGCCAGCAGCTTACAGCGGGGGGGCCTTCATGAGCAGTTCTTC
CDR3: CASSLQRGGLHEQFF

J: TRBJ1-1
D: .
V: TRBV5-5
size: .
length: 13
DNA: TGTGCCAGCACTACGTCGGTGGGAACTGAAGCTTTCTTT
CDR3: CASTTSVGTEAFF

J: TRBJ2-5
D: .
V: TRBV7-2
size: .
length: 14
DNA: TGTGCCAGCACCCAGGGGATTCCCAAAGAGACCCAGTACTTC
CDR3: CASTQGIPKETQYF

J: TRBJ2-3
D: .
V: TRBV24-1
size: .
length: 14
DNA: TGTGCCACCAGCCAGGGGTTTAGGGCAGATACGCAGTATTTT
CDR3: CATSQGFRADTQYF

J: TRBJ2-3
D: .
V: TRBV20-1
size: .
length: 15
DNA: TGCAGTGCTAGAGTCTGGCGCGATTCCACAGATACGCAGTATTTT
CDR3: CSARVWRDSTDTQYF

J: TRBJ2-3
D: TRBD2
V: TRBV7-2
size: few
length: 17
DNA: TGTGCCAGCAGCTCCGCCTCGGGGCGGGGGGGCACAGATACGCAGTATTTT
CDR3: CASSSASGRGGTDTQYF

J: TRBJ2-7
D: .
V: TRBV20-1
size: .
length: 11
DNA: TGCAGTGCTGGGACGGGCAGCGAGCAGTACTTC
CDR3: CSAGTGSEQYF

J: TRBJ1-2
D: .
V: TRBV29-1
size: once
length: 11
DNA: TGCAGCACCGGGGGGGCTGGTGGCTACACCTTC
CDR3: CSTGGAGGYTF

J: TRBJ2-6
D: .
V: TRBV6-1
size: .
length: 14
DNA: TGTGCCAGCAGCGTGCTCTCTGGGGCCAACGTCCTGACTTTC
CDR3: CASSVLSGANVLTF

J: TRBJ2-2
D: .
V: TRBV20-1
size: many
length: 12
DNA: TGCAGTGCCTCTAACCCCACCGGGGAGCTGTTTTTT
CDR3: CSASNPTGELFF

J: TRBJ2-1
D: .
V: TRBV11-2
size: few
length: 15
DNA: TGTGCCAGCAGTACCTTCCGGGGGAAGGGCAATGAGCAGTTCTTC
CDR3: CASSTFRGKGNEQFF

J: TRBJ1-2
D: .
V: TRBV6-5
size: .
length: 12
DNA: TGTGCCAGCAGTTACCAAGGGGGTGGCTACACCTTC
CDR3: CASSYQGGGYTF

J: TRBJ1-2
D: .
V: TRBV6-6
size: .
length: 17
DNA: TGTGCCAGCAGTTACTCGATTGGCTCAGGAAGCAACTATGGCTACACCTTC
CDR3: CASSYSIGSGSNYGYTF

J: TRBJ2-4
D: .
V: TRBV5-1
size: many
length: 13
DNA: TGCGCCAGCAGCTTGGGTGCGGAAAACATTCAGTACTTC
CDR3: CASSLGAENIQYF